Presented here are 18 T cell receptor beta chains from one specimen sequenced in a study of cytomegalovirus exposure and HLA in healthy donors. PCR used 60 Vbeta primers and 13 Jbeta primers. Clones were sequenced by immunoSEQ multiplex PCR, and TCRdb holds only the in-frame ones, with some missing. The sample shows 75,000 to 90,000 clones, around 66% of them seen only once. Source material: PBMCs. Receptors originate from a woman in her thirties or forties in good health and CMV-seropositive.

V gene TRBV5-6 combines with J gene TRBJ2-1, with D perhaps TRBD1 (5 bases). Germline-derived CDR1 and CDR2 are SGHDT and YYEEEE. V gave up 1 base and J gave up 8 bases, with 13 bases separating them. CDR3 length: 14 amino acids. CDR3 DNA: TGTGCCAGCAGCTTGTATCAGGGTACCCATGAGCAGTTCTTC. Its translation is CASSLYQGTHEQFF.

There are a few counts of this clone. The rearrangement joins TRBV5-4 to TRBJ1-6; 12 bases line up with TRBD1. There are 16 residues in the CDR3. V lost 4 bases to trimming and J lost 7 bases; unmatched junction nucleotides: 6. CDR1 is SGHNT and CDR2 is YYREEE in the germline V gene (reference sequence). CDR3 amino acids: CASSPGQGAQNSPLHF. The CDR3 DNA follows: TGTGCCAGCAGCCCGGGACAGGGGGCACAAAATTCACCCCTCCACTTT.

V and J are TRBV5-1 and TRBJ2-2; possibly TRBD2 for D (5 bases). The V gene lost 4 bases and the J gene lost 0 bases, with 16 bases spanning the gap. Per germline, CDR1 SGHRS and CDR2 YFSETQ. The length of the CDR3 is 17 residues. In DNA form, the CDR3 reads TGCGCCAGCAGCCCGGGCCCTAGCAGCGCGAACACCGGGGAGCTGTTTTTT. Protein sequence: CASSPGPSSANTGELFF.

The chain is built from TRBV27 and TRBJ2-3, with 11 nucleotides matching TRBD2. With 5 bases clipped from V and 4 bases from J, the junction kept 8 bases outside the gene matches. Per germline, CDR1 MNHEY and CDR2 SMNVEV (reference sequence). This CDR3 spans 16 amino acids. In nucleotides, the CDR3 is TGTGCCAGCAGTCAATCCCTAGCGGGAGGCCCAGATACGCAGTATTTT. It encodes CASSQSLAGGPDTQYF.

This rearrangement joins TRBV6-5 to TRBJ1-1; 7 positions agree with TRBD1. With V trimmed by 6 bases and J by 1 base, 8 bases remained unmatched. Germline lookup yields CDR1 MNHEY and CDR2 SVGAGI. The CDR3 totals 15 residues. CDR3 sequence: CASSGRGRGNTEAFF. CDR3 nucleotides: TGTGCCAGCAGCGGTAGGGGGCGAGGGAACACTGAAGCTTTCTTT.

The V and J genes are TRBV4-3 and TRBJ2-7, with D unclear. The CDR3 covers 14 residues. The ends were cut back, 0 bases at V and 6 bases at J, with 12 bases in the middle. Germline-derived CDR1 and CDR2 are LGHNA and YSLEER. The DNA of the CDR3 is TGCGCCAGCAGCCAAGAGGTCAAGTTCGGCGAGCAGTACTTC. Protein sequence: CASSQEVKFGEQYF.

The chain combines TRBV28 with TRBJ2-6; a possible D gene is TRBD1 (5 bases). Trimming left V 3 bases short and J 0 bases short, with 15 bases between. Germline CDR1 is MDHEN and CDR2 is SYDVKM. CDR3 length: 18 residues. CDR3 DNA: TGTGCCAGCAGTTTTCAGGCAGGGCACATCTCTGGGGCCAACGTCCTGACTTTC. Translation: CASSFQAGHISGANVLTF.

The rearrangement uses TRBV4-2 and TRBJ2-1; 8 bases match TRBD2. Germline-derived CDR1 and CDR2 are LGHNA and YNFKEQ. The CDR3 covers 17 residues. V gave up 0 bases and J gave up 6 bases; unmatched junction bases: 10. CDR3 protein: CASSQDFAGGWGNEQFF. CDR3 sequence (DNA): TGTGCCAGCAGCCAAGATTTCGCGGGAGGTTGGGGCAATGAGCAGTTCTTC.

The chain links TRBV19 to TRBJ2-7; tentative D call: TRBD2 (5 bases). The CDR3 extends over 13 amino acids. V was trimmed by 3 bases and J by 7 bases, leaving 13 bases between them. Per the germline V gene, CDR1 is LNHDA and CDR2 is SQIVND (reference sequence). CDR3 region: CASSILYAGEQYF. CDR3 in DNA: TGTGCCAGTAGTATTTTGTATGCGGGTGAGCAGTACTTC.

This clone occurred a few times. The V and J genes are TRBV19 and TRBJ2-7; TRBD1 agrees at 9 bases. This CDR3 is 15 amino acids long. CDR1 and CDR2 from the germline V gene are LNHDA and SQIVND (reference sequence). Trimming took 8 bases from V and 7 from J; bases not matched to a gene: 15. The CDR3 loop reads CASCSGTGITREQYF. The CDR3 nucleotides are TGTGCCAGTTGTTCAGGGACAGGGATTACGAGGGAGCAGTACTTC.

This clone occurred a few times. This chain links TRBV28 with TRBJ2-7, with 8 positions matching TRBD1. V lost 6 bases and J lost 1; bases outside the gene matches: 5. The germline V gene encodes CDR1 MDHEN and CDR2 SYDVKM. The CDR3 is made up of 14 amino acids. CDR3 sequence: CASREGQGSYEQYF. CDR3 in DNA: TGTGCCAGCAGAGAAGGACAGGGTTCCTACGAGCAGTACTTC.

The chain has TRBV29-1 and TRBJ2-7, with 7 bases lining up with TRBD1. J was trimmed by 5 bases and V by 6 bases; bases with no gene match: 4. The CDR3 totals 11 residues. Germline CDR1 and CDR2: SQVTM and ANQGSEA. The CDR3: CSVEQGNEQYF. CDR3 nucleotides: TGCAGCGTGGAACAGGGGAACGAGCAGTACTTC.

J is TRBJ2-1 and V is TRBV6-5; TRBD2 is a possible D gene (5 bases). This CDR3 region has 14 residues. The germline V gene encodes CDR1 MNHEY and CDR2 SVGAGI. The V end was cut by 4 bases, the J end by 4 bases, with 11 bases between. The CDR3 sequence: CASSSLRLYNEQFF. DNA for the CDR3: TGTGCCAGCAGTTCCTTAAGACTATACAATGAGCAGTTCTTC.

The chain couples TRBV20-1 to TRBJ2-7; 7 nucleotides line up with TRBD1. The CDR3 is made up of 11 amino acids. The germline V gene encodes CDR1 DFQATT and CDR2 SNEGSKA (reference sequence). V trimming: 5 bases; J trimming: 7 bases; junction bases outside the gene matches: 5. The CDR3 protein is CSAHRGSEQYF. CDR3 sequence (DNA): TGCAGTGCTCACAGGGGAAGTGAGCAGTACTTC.

This clone has a handful of counts. The chain carries TRBV27 and TRBJ2-2; the match to TRBD1 covers 7 bases. CDR1 is MNHEY and CDR2 is SMNVEV in the germline V gene (reference sequence). V was pared by 7 bases and J by 4 bases, with 9 bases of the junction left unmatched. This CDR3 has 15 amino acids. The chain's CDR3 is CASTSGTAITGELFF. CDR3 in DNA: TGTGCCAGCACGTCCGGGACAGCAATCACCGGGGAGCTGTTTTTT.

The table lists this clone with a count of one. J is TRBJ2-3 and V is TRBV1; the table's D call, TRBD2, has no DNA check behind it. TRBV1 is reported as a pseudogene. The CDR3 has 15 amino acids. The CDR3 sequence: CTSSRLSSSTDTQYF. CDR3 DNA sequence: TGCACCAGCAGCCGCTTAAGTAGTAGCACAGATACGCAGTATTTT.

The chain couples TRBV6-1 to TRBJ2-1, with D possibly TRBD2 on 6 matching bases. V was shortened by 9 bases and J by 0 bases, with 15 bases between the two germline ends. The CDR3 is 15 amino acids. The germline V gene encodes CDR1 MNHNS and CDR2 SASEGT. CDR3 bases: TGTGCCAGTCGTATAGCGGAACTCTCCTACAATGAGCAGTTCTTC. Translated: CASRIAELSYNEQFF.

The V call is TRBV27, the J call TRBJ2-1, with D maybe TRBD2 (5 bases). Looked up from germline, CDR1 is MNHEY and CDR2 is SMNVEV (reference sequence). Trimming shortened V by 6 bases and J by 4 bases, and 16 bases separated the two germline ends. The CDR3 consists of 15 residues. The CDR3, as DNA: TGTGCCAGCAGAGTTCGGGCGGGCCTATACAATGAGCAGTTCTTC. It is translated as CASRVRAGLYNEQFF.